These 15 T cell receptor beta chains were all obtained from the same sample, sequenced in a study of cytomegalovirus exposure and HLA in healthy donors. Researchers ran the PCR with 60 Vbeta and 13 Jbeta primers. Profiling relied on immunoSEQ multiplex PCR, and the TCRdb table lists in-frame clones only, not all of them. The sample shows about 150,000 clones, around two thirds of them seen only once. Sequencing was carried out using PBMCs. The source of these receptors is a man aged 18 to 35 in good health and CMV-seropositive.

A few counts support this clone. CDR3 amino acids: CASSLGQAGGPYNEQFF. CDR3 in DNA: TGTGCCAGCAGCTTAGGTCAGGCGGGAGGGCCCTACAATGAGCAGTTCTTC. This chain joins TRBV7-9 and TRBJ2-1; TRBD2 matches at 9 bases. The CDR3 loop spans 17 amino acids. Germline lookup yields CDR1 SEHNR and CDR2 FQNEAQ (reference sequence). V shed 1 base, J shed 2 bases, and the junction held 6 bases outside the gene matches.

The V and J genes are TRBV6-5 and TRBJ1-3; D is possibly TRBD1 (5 bases). Germline V gene lookup returns CDR1 MNHEY and CDR2 SVGAGI. V was shortened by 7 bases and J by 4 bases, with 14 bases between the two germline ends. The CDR3 runs to 14 residues. In DNA, the CDR3 is TGTGCCAGCACCTACGGAGGGGCAGGAAACACCATATATTTT. Its protein product is CASTYGGAGNTIYF.

The chain is built from TRBV7-3 and TRBJ2-3, with 11 bases lining up with TRBD2. From germline, CDR1 is SGHTA and CDR2 FQGTGA. There are 15 residues in the CDR3. V was pared by 5 bases and J by 3 bases, with 4 bases of the junction left unmatched. CDR3 protein: CASSPTSGSTDTQYF. CDR3 nucleotide sequence: TGTGCCAGCAGCCCAACTAGCGGGAGTACAGATACGCAGTATTTT.

DNA for the CDR3: TGTGCCAGCAGAAGACAGGGGAGCCTCACAGATACGCAGTATTTT. Protein sequence: CASRRQGSLTDTQYF. The V call is TRBV5-8, the J call TRBJ2-3; 8 nucleotides agree with TRBD1. After removal of 5 bases from V and 2 bases from J, the junction contained 7 bases not matched to a gene. The CDR3 loop spans 15 amino acids. The germline gives CDR1 SGHTS, CDR2 YDEGEE.

V is TRBV7-3 and J is TRBJ2-5; D may be TRBD2 (5 bases). CDR1 is SGHTA, CDR2 FQGTGA, per germline. This CDR3 has 14 residues. Trimming cost V 5 bases and J 3 bases, with 13 bases left between them. CDR3 sequence reads: CASSPGDPKETQYF. As DNA, the CDR3 is TGTGCCAGCAGCCCCGGGGATCCCAAAGAGACCCAGTACTTC. The full variable domain, completed using reference TRBV7-3 and TRBJ2-5, is GAGVSQTPSNKVTEKGKYVELRCDPISGHTALYWYRQSLGQGPEFLIYFQGTGAADDSGLPNDRFFAVRPEGSVSTLKIQRTERGDSAVYLCASSPGDPKETQYFGPGTRLLVL.

The J gene is TRBJ1-5, the V gene TRBV9; TRBD1 matches at 10 bases. Per the germline V gene, CDR1 is SGDLS and CDR2 is YYNGEE. The CDR3 runs to 12 residues. With 3 bases clipped from V and 12 bases from J, the junction kept 3 bases outside the gene matches. The CDR3 DNA reads TGTGCCAGCAGCGCGGGGACAGGGGTCCAGCATTTT. This encodes CASSAGTGVQHF.

The chain combines TRBV5-1 with TRBJ2-7, with D maybe TRBD2 (5 bases). The V gene's germline CDR1 is SGHRS and CDR2 YFSETQ. V was shortened by 5 bases and J by 3 bases, with 12 bases between the two germline ends. The CDR3 is 13 residues long. For the CDR3, the DNA is TGCGCCAGCAGTCGGGATGGGTTCTACGAGCAGTACTTC. Amino acid sequence: CASSRDGFYEQYF.

Only one count was recorded for this clone. This CDR3 is CASSRDRASYNEQFF. CDR3 DNA: TGTGCCAGCAGTCGTGACAGGGCTTCCTACAATGAGCAGTTCTTC. V gene TRBV6-4 combines with J gene TRBJ2-1; 7 bases fit TRBD1. V lost 5 bases and J lost 1; bases outside the gene matches: 5. Per the germline V gene, CDR1 is MRHNA and CDR2 is SNTAGT. The CDR3 is 15 amino acids.

A remark on this clone: The identical CDR3 is also encoded by other nucleotide sequences in the sample. The chain links TRBV6-5 to TRBJ2-7, with D possibly matching TRBD1 (6 bases). V shed 0 bases and J shed 4 bases, with 7 bases lying between them. CDR3 size: 13 residues. Germline CDR1 reads MNHEY; CDR2 reads SVGAGI. DNA for the CDR3: TGTGCCAGCAGTTACTCGACAGGTTACGAGCAGTACTTC. Protein sequence: CASSYSTGYEQYF.

This CDR3 reads CASSRRQGGTEAFF. DNA of the CDR3: TGTGCCAGCAGTCGACGACAGGGTGGGACTGAAGCTTTCTTT. The gene calls are TRBV27 and TRBJ1-1; the match to TRBD1 covers 7 bases. This CDR3 spans 14 amino acids. The V segment lost 5 bases and the J segment 5 bases; nucleotides outside the gene matches: 8. The V gene's germline CDR1 is MNHEY and CDR2 SMNVEV (reference sequence).

This chain links TRBV18 with TRBJ2-7, with 9 positions matching TRBD1. This CDR3 region has 14 residues. V dropped 3 bases and J dropped 3; count of bases not matched to a gene: 3. Germline assignment: CDR1 KGHSH and CDR2 LQKENI. For the CDR3, the DNA is TGTGCCAGCTCACCTCCGGGACAGGGCTACGAGCAGTACTTC. Its translation: CASSPPGQGYEQYF.

The chain combines TRBV16 with TRBJ2-5; perhaps TRBD1 as D (5 bases). The V gene lost 0 bases and the J gene lost 2 bases, with 10 bases spanning the gap. The CDR3 covers 15 residues. Germline lookup yields CDR1 KGHSY and CDR2 FQNENV. The DNA for the CDR3 is TGTGCCAGCAGCCAATCTCCGACAGAACAAGAGACCCAGTACTTC. Translation: CASSQSPTEQETQYF.

The sample holds one count of this clone. The CDR3 sequence: CASSPQGLAVTDTQYF. The CDR3 nucleotides are TGTGCCAGTAGTCCTCAGGGGCTAGCGGTGACAGATACGCAGTATTTT. The chain recombines TRBV19 with TRBJ2-3; the D gene is possibly TRBD2 (7 bases). Trimming took 5 bases from V and 3 from J, leaving 18 bases between them. This CDR3 has 16 amino acids. In germline, CDR1 is LNHDA, CDR2 SQIVND (reference sequence).

The J gene is TRBJ2-7, the V gene TRBV9; 8 bases align to TRBD2. This CDR3 region has 14 residues. V shed 4 bases and J 4 bases; nucleotides not matched to a gene: 7. Germline V CDR1 and CDR2: SGDLS, YYNGEE. The CDR3: CASSPHRGGYEQYF. As DNA, the CDR3 is TGTGCCAGCAGCCCCCATCGGGGGGGTTACGAGCAGTACTTC.

V gene TRBV10-3 combines with J gene TRBJ1-4, with D perhaps matching TRBD1 (5 bases). V dropped 6 bases and J dropped 4 bases, with 9 bases sitting between them. From germline, CDR1 is ENHRY and CDR2 SYGVKD. The CDR3 extends over 13 amino acids. The CDR3, as DNA: TGTGCCATCAGACGACAGATTAATGAAAAACTGTTTTTT. Amino acids: CAIRRQINEKLFF.